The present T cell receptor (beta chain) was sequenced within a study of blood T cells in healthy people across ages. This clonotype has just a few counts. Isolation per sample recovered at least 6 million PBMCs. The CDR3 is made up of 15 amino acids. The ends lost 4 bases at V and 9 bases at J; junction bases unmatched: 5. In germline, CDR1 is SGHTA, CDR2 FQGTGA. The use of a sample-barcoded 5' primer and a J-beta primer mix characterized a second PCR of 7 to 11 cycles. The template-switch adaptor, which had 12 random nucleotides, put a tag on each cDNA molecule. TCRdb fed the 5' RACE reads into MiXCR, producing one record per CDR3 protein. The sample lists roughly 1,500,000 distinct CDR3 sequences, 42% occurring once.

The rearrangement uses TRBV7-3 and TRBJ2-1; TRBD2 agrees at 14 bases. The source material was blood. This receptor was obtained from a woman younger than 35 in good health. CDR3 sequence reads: CASSSGLAGGLEQFF. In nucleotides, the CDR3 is TGTGCCAGCAGCTCCGGACTAGCGGGGGGCCTTGAGCAGTTCTTC.